A selection of T cell receptor beta chains follows, all from one sample in a study of PD-1 blockade in classical Hodgkin lymphoma. Sequencing used immunoSEQ multiplex PCR; TCRdb keeps in-frame clones, though not all of them. Among under 30,000 clones, around 70% were seen once, and the ten largest hold roughly 4%. The sequences come from peripheral blood mononuclear cells (PBMCs), collected before the second cycle of nivolumab. These receptors originate from a human donor with classical Hodgkin lymphoma. Each CDR3 is given with its conserved first and last residue. The D gene is left open where the match is weak. Some rows mark clone size as missing; the rest say once, few, many or name a class of expanded clone.

j_call v_call clone_size d_call cdr3_nt cdr3_aa
TRBJ2-7 TRBV28 - - TGTGCCAGCAGCGGATACAGGGGGGGATTGTTAACTTTAGAGCAGTACTTC CASSGYRGGLLTLEQYF
TRBJ1-4 TRBV11-2 - - TGTGCCAGCAGCTTACGCTCAGGTGAAAAACTGTTTTTT CASSLRSGEKLFF
TRBJ2-7 TRBV9 medium-sized TRBD2 TGTGCCAGCAGCGTAGCTCCAGGACTAGCCTACGAGCAGTACTTC CASSVAPGLAYEQYF
TRBJ1-2 TRBV21-1 - - TGTGCCAGCAGCCCTCCCGGGGGACAGGGGAACTATGGCTACACCTTC CASSPPGGQGNYGYTF
TRBJ2-1 TRBV9 - - TGTGCCAGCAGCGTAGAGGGAAGGGGAAACTCCTACAATGAGCAGTTCTTC CASSVEGRGNSYNEQFF
TRBJ2-7 TRBV27 - - TGTGCCAGCATCCAAGGAGGACCGGGGTCCTCCTACGAGCAGTACTTC CASIQGGPGSSYEQYF
TRBJ1-4 TRBV6-1 - TRBD1 TGTGCCAGCAGAACCCCCAGGGGGCTTCGTGAAAAACTGTTTTTT CASRTPRGLREKLFF
TRBJ2-4 TRBV6-1 once - TGTGCCAGCAGGGGGGCCAAAAACATTCAGTACTTC CASRGAKNIQYF
TRBJ2-1 TRBV5-1 - TRBD2 TGCGCCAGCAGCTTGGGAGCGGGAGTAAGTGAGCAGTTCTTC CASSLGAGVSEQFF
TRBJ1-2 TRBV9 - - TGTGCCAGCAGCGTAGCTTCAACGTCGGGGGGCAGTGGCTACACCTTC CASSVASTSGGSGYTF
TRBJ2-1 TRBV6-1 few TRBD2 TGTGCCAGCAGTGAATGGACTAGCGGTTCCCACAATGAGCAGTTCTTC CASSEWTSGSHNEQFF
TRBJ1-5 TRBV6-5 - - TGTGCCAGCAGTGATGACAGGTATCAGCCCCAGCATTTT CASSDDRYQPQHF
TRBJ1-1 TRBV27 few - TGTGCCAGCAGTCCAAATGGGGGTGGAATCACTGAAGCTTTCTTT CASSPNGGGITEAFF
TRBJ1-2 TRBV4-1 - - TGCGCCAGCAGCCAAGAGCCCAGGGTTGACTATGGCTACACCTTC CASSQEPRVDYGYTF
TRBJ1-4 TRBV6-1 few - TGTGCCAGCAGTGATGTGGGAACTAATGAAAAACTGTTTTTT CASSDVGTNEKLFF
TRBJ1-1 TRBV6-6 - - TGTGCCAGCAGCCGAGACAGGCCGAACACTGAAGCTTTCTTT CASSRDRPNTEAFF
TRBJ2-7 TRBV6-5 - - TGTGCCCCAAGGGGGGACGAGCAGTACTTC CAPRGDEQYF
TRBJ1-2 TRBV6-6 - TRBD1 TGTGCCAGCAGTTACTCGACAGGGAGTTCCTATGGCTACACCTTC CASSYSTGSSYGYTF
TRBJ2-3 TRBV2 few - TGTGCCAGCAGTTTTCCAGATACGCAGTATTTT CASSFPDTQYF
TRBJ1-2 TRBV19 - - TGTGCCAGTAGTATGGAAAGGGTCGGTGGCTACACCTTC CASSMERVGGYTF
TRBJ1-5 TRBV11-3 - - TGTGCCAGCAGCCGCGACAGCGTCAATCAGCCCCAGCATTTT CASSRDSVNQPQHF
TRBJ1-2 TRBV7-9 - - TGTGCCAGCAGCCTTCGACAGGATCTCCGGGGCTACACCTTC CASSLRQDLRGYTF
TRBJ1-1 TRBV28 - TRBD1 TGTGCCAGCAGGGGGACAGGCCACATGAACACTGAAGCTTTCTTT CASRGTGHMNTEAFF
TRBJ2-5 TRBV7-2 - - TGTGCCAGCAGCTTAGTTTCAGGCGGGGAGACCCAGTACTTC CASSLVSGGETQYF
TRBJ1-3 TRBV28 once - TGTGCCAGCCGGGACTCTCTCCACTCTGGAAACACCATATATTTT CASRDSLHSGNTIYF
TRBJ2-4 TRBV4-2 - TRBD2 TGTGCCAGCAGCCAAGACACGGGAGGTCAAAACATTCAGTACTTC CASSQDTGGQNIQYF
TRBJ2-2 TRBV7-9 - - TGTGCCAGCTCCTGGGAGGTGAACACCGGGGAGCTGTTTTTT CASSWEVNTGELFF
TRBJ1-6 TRBV28 - - TGTGCCAGCAGCTTAACAGAAATTAATTCACCCCTCCACTTT CASSLTEINSPLHF
TRBJ1-1 TRBV27 few - TGTGCCAGCAGTTTCCTCTTGGGTCACACTGAAGCTTTCTTT CASSFLLGHTEAFF
TRBJ2-7 TRBV7-8 - - TGTGCCAGCAGCTCCTACCTGGGCAGTTCCTACGAGCAGTACTTC CASSSYLGSSYEQYF
TRBJ2-1 TRBV28 - TRBD2 TGTGCCAGCAGTCCCATCGGACTAGCGGGAGGGGAATACAATGAGCAGTTCTTC CASSPIGLAGGEYNEQFF
TRBJ2-7 TRBV7-9 - TRBD1 TGTGCCAGCAGCCCGGGACAGGGAGGTGGGGTAGGACCCTACGAGCAGTACTTC CASSPGQGGGVGPYEQYF
TRBJ2-5 TRBV19 - - TGTGCCAGTAGTATAATCCTTTCCGAAGAGACCCAGTACTTC CASSIILSEETQYF
TRBJ1-4 TRBV20-1 - - TGCAGTGCTAGTTTTTTTGAAAAACTGTTTTTT CSASFFEKLFF
TRBJ1-1 TRBV5-1 medium-sized - TGCGCCAGCAGCTTGGGGCAACCCGGAGCTCGGAACACTGAAGCTTTCTTT CASSLGQPGARNTEAFF
TRBJ1-5 TRBV6-1 - - TGTGCCAGCAGTGAAGGGCAGGGGTTAACTCAGCCCCAGCATTTT CASSEGQGLTQPQHF
TRBJ2-1 TRBV11-2 - - TGTGCCAGCAGCTTAGCCTATGAGCAGTTCTTC CASSLAYEQFF
TRBJ2-2 TRBV27 - TRBD2 TGTGCCAGCAGAGAACCGCTAGCGGGGGGGCCGGAGGGCGGGGAGCTGTTTTTT CASREPLAGGPEGGELFF
TRBJ1-2 TRBV21-1 - - - CASSKSLSGVFGQGSCGYTF
TRBJ2-7 TRBV18 - - TGTGCCAGCTCACCAAACTTGCAGGGTGACGAGCAGTACTTC CASSPNLQGDEQYF
TRBJ1-1 TRBV7-9 - TRBD1 TGTGCCAGCAGCTTAGTAGCGGCGGTAGGGGGCAGGACTGAAGCTTTCTTT CASSLVAAVGGRTEAFF
TRBJ2-2 TRBV11-2 few - TGTGCCAGCAGCTCCCTTCCGGCGAACACCGGGGAGCTGTTTTTT CASSSLPANTGELFF
TRBJ2-5 TRBV7-2 - TRBD2 TGTGCCAGCAGCTTAGGGCTAGCGGGGGGGATAGAGACCCAGTACTTC CASSLGLAGGIETQYF
TRBJ2-3 TRBV7-2 few - TGTGCCAGCAGCCAGAAGGGGCTAGCCACAGATACGCAGTATTTT CASSQKGLATDTQYF
TRBJ1-4 TRBV4-3 - - TGCGCCAGCAGCCAAGCGGGGGGCGTAGGGGAAAAACTGTTTTTT CASSQAGGVGEKLFF
TRBJ1-2 TRBV18 - TRBD1 TGTGCCAGCTCACCAGTCGATCAGGGGGTAGGCTATGGCTACACCTTC CASSPVDQGVGYGYTF
TRBJ2-5 TRBV7-6 - - TGTGCCAGCAGCTTAGACTGGGGCCAAGAGACCCAGTACTTC CASSLDWGQETQYF